These 12 T cell receptor beta chains were all obtained from the same sample, sequenced in a study of OX40 agonist ivuxolimab in advanced cancers. Clones were sequenced by immunoSEQ multiplex PCR, and TCRdb holds only the in-frame ones, with some missing. The sample shows 50,000 to 75,000 clones, about 76% of them seen only once. The sequences come from CD4+ or CD8+ T cells sorted from blood, collected in a trial of the OX40 agonist ivuxolimab. The source is an adult with an advanced solid tumor such as melanoma, head and neck, liver or kidney cancer.

The chain couples TRBV13 to TRBJ2-6; D gene unclear. Germline assignment: CDR1 PRHDT and CDR2 FYEKMQ (reference sequence). V was trimmed by 4 bases and J by 2 bases, leaving 12 bases between them. The CDR3 runs 16 residues. The CDR3 protein is CASSSYSGTGANVLTF. The CDR3 DNA follows: TGTGCCAGCAGCTCCTACTCAGGCACTGGGGCCAACGTCCTGACTTTC. Supplemented by reference TRBV13 and TRBJ2-6, the full variable domain reads AAGVIQSPRHLIKEKRETATLKCYPIPRHDTVYWYQQGPGQDPQFLISFYEKMQSDKGSIPDRFSAQQFSDYHSELNMSSLELGDSALYFCASSSYSGTGANVLTFGAGSRLTVL.

The chain joins TRBV6-1 to TRBJ1-2, with TRBD1 identical over 7 bases. V shed 2 bases and J 4 bases; nucleotides not matched to a gene: 4. The V gene's germline CDR1 is MNHNS and CDR2 SASEGT. The CDR3 runs 14 residues. The CDR3 DNA is TGTGCCAGCAGTGAACTAGGACAGGCCTATGGCTACACCTTC. Its translation: CASSELGQAYGYTF.

This clone is labeled as medium-sized. V and J are TRBV21-1 and TRBJ2-7; the D call of TRBD1 is as the table states it, not checked on the DNA. TRBV21-1 is a listed pseudogene. CDR3 length equals 12 residues. DNA for the CDR3: TGTGCCAGCAGGGACAGATCCTACGAGCAGTACTTC. Protein product: CASRDRSYEQYF.

This sequence joins TRBV4-2 and TRBJ1-2, with 10 positions matching TRBD1. The CDR3 sequence is 17 residues long. Germline CDR1 LGHNA, CDR2 YNFKEQ. V was pared by 4 bases and J by 1 base, with 9 bases of the junction left unmatched. CDR3 coding DNA: TGTGCCAGCAGCCGAAACCCGGGACAGGGGATTAACTATGGCTACACCTTC. This translates into CASSRNPGQGINYGYTF.

This clone occurred a few times. The chain couples TRBV5-4 to TRBJ1-6; 10 nucleotides align to TRBD1. The CDR3 runs 17 residues. The germline gives CDR1 SGHNT, CDR2 YYREEE (reference sequence). V lost 6 bases and J lost 7; bases outside the gene matches: 13. The CDR3 sequence is CASTTGQGGLLNSPLHF. The CDR3 nucleotides are TGTGCCAGCACCACTGGACAGGGGGGTCTTCTAAATTCACCCCTCCACTTT.

The chain combines TRBV5-1 with TRBJ2-1, with D possibly being TRBD1 (6 bases). V lost 3 bases, J lost 3 bases, and 13 bases lay in between. In germline, CDR1 is SGHRS, CDR2 YFSETQ. This CDR3 has 15 amino acids. CDR3 amino acids: CASSSGQKSYNEQFF. The CDR3 nucleotides read TGCGCCAGCAGCTCCGGACAGAAAAGCTACAATGAGCAGTTCTTC.

This clone occurred once. This chain links TRBV2 with TRBJ2-1; D possibly corresponds to TRBD1 (5 bases). Trimming took off 4 bases at V and 4 bases at J, with 14 bases between the two ends. The V gene's germline CDR1 is SNHLY and CDR2 FYNNEI. CDR3 length: 15 residues. The DNA of the CDR3 is TGTGCCAGCAGTGCTGCAGGGCCCTTATACAATGAGCAGTTCTTC. This gives the protein CASSAAGPLYNEQFF.

The rearrangement uses TRBV7-8 and TRBJ1-5; a possible D gene is TRBD1 (5 bases). The CDR3 is 17 amino acids. The germline V gene has CDR1 SGHVS and CDR2 FQNEAQ. Trimming took off 5 bases at V and 0 bases at J, with 17 bases between the two ends. CDR3 sequence: CASSPGPTRLSNQPQHF. CDR3 bases: TGTGCCAGCAGCCCGGGGCCGACACGACTTAGCAATCAGCCCCAGCATTTT.

V usage is TRBV7-6 and J usage is TRBJ1-6; no definite D call. Trimming stripped 5 bases from V and 7 bases from J, with 18 bases between. The CDR3 totals 16 residues. Per the germline V gene, CDR1 is SGHVS and CDR2 is FNYEAQ. The CDR3 DNA sequence: TGTGCCAGCAGCCCACTTGGGTTTTCAGCGAATTCACCCCTCCACTTT. The encoded protein is CASSPLGFSANSPLHF.

The chain is built from TRBV30 and TRBJ1-2, with D hard to call. Per germline, CDR1 GTSNPN and CDR2 SVGIG (reference sequence). Trimming removed 4 bases at V and 1 base at J, with 7 bases between. This CDR3 has 12 amino acids. The CDR3 spells CAWNGFNYGYTF. DNA for the CDR3: TGTGCCTGGAATGGGTTTAACTATGGCTACACCTTC.

This chain connects TRBV5-1 to TRBJ1-1; 8 bases line up with TRBD1. V was pared by 0 bases and J by 1 base, with 8 bases of the junction left unmatched. There are 17 residues in the CDR3. The germline CDR1 and CDR2 sequences are SGHRS and YFSETQ. CDR3 DNA: TGCGCCAGCAGCTTGGATGGGCAGGGGGCGAGGAACACTGAAGCTTTCTTT. It yields the protein CASSLDGQGARNTEAFF.

This chain links TRBV5-1 with TRBJ1-2, with 9 bases fitting TRBD1. Germline CDR1 is SGHRS and CDR2 is YFSETQ. V shed 4 bases, J shed 4 bases, and the junction held 5 bases outside the gene matches. CDR3 size: 14 residues. The DNA for the CDR3 is TGCGCCAGCAGCGCAGACAGGGGGATCTATGGCTACACCTTC. It encodes CASSADRGIYGYTF. The whole variable domain, filled in from reference TRBV5-1 and TRBJ1-2, reads KAGVTQTPRYLIKTRGQQVTLSCSPISGHRSVSWYQQTPGQGLQFLFEYFSETQRNKGNFPGRFSGRQFSNSRSEMNVSTLELGDSALYLCASSADRGIYGYTFGSGTRLTVV.